This entry is about one TCR beta chain. TCRdb's table, derived via immunoSEQ multiplex PCR, lists solely in-frame clones and lacks some. The repertoire holds 85,000 to 100,000 clones, with about 87% as singletons. The entry originates in a study of T cells after somatic rescue of genetic block. The CDR3 has 15 amino acids. Germline values: CDR1 SGHRS, CDR2 YFSETQ. Trimming pared 0 bases from V and 6 bases from J, leaving 16 bases between. The sample was peripheral blood mononuclear cells (PBMCs). The sequence came from a woman between 18 and 29 years old. The chain couples TRBV5-1 to TRBJ2-7; D call uncertain. The CDR3 region is CASSLVVASSREQYF. DNA for the CDR3: TGCGCCAGCAGCTTGGTAGTAGCCTCGTCGCGCGAGCAGTACTTC.